The present TCR beta chain was sequenced within a study of early T cells in non-severe SARS-CoV-2 infection. TCRdb called the 5' RACE reads again in MiXCR, with one record for every CDR3 protein. The sample carries around 55,000 distinct CDR3 sequences, 5.5% to 8.5% recorded once. Only a few counts were recorded for this clonotype. The length of the CDR3 is 13 residues. The germline CDR1 and CDR2 sequences are LGHNA and YSLEER. V gave up 1 base and J gave up 2 bases, with 6 bases separating them. Here the sequenced sample was whole blood, taken at baseline. This receptor was obtained from an adult who was a healthcare worker with PCR-confirmed SARS-CoV-2 infection or an uninfected control (not recorded which). The chain recombines TRBV4-3 with TRBJ2-7, with unresolved D. The chain's CDR3 is CASSQGPAYEQYF. For the CDR3, the DNA is TGCGCCAGCAGCCAAGGCCCCGCCTACGAGCAGTACTTC.